One sample yielded the 29 T cell receptor beta chains listed below, sequenced in a study of T cell responses to AZD1222 COVID-19 vaccine. TCRdb's table, derived via immunoSEQ multiplex PCR, lists solely in-frame clones and lacks some. The sample carries some 79,000 clones, 80% recorded once. The specimen comprised peripheral blood, sampled 28 days after the second AZD1222 dose. The origin of the receptors is an adult who received the AZD1222 COVID-19 vaccine.

The chain recombines TRBV28 with TRBJ2-7, with 8 bases that match TRBD2. The CDR3 spans 15 residues. The V and J ends lost 2 bases and 5 bases, in that order; junction bases with no gene match: 8. Germline V gene data show CDR1 as MDHEN and CDR2 as SYDVKM. CDR3 amino acids: CASSLVAGGQNEQYF. The CDR3 DNA follows: TGTGCCAGCAGTTTAGTGGCGGGGGGCCAAAACGAGCAGTACTTC.

The J gene is TRBJ2-2, the V gene TRBV3-1 (or the pseudogene TRBV3-2); D is ambiguous. Germline values: CDR1 LGHDT, CDR2 YNNKEL (reference sequence). Deletions cut 1 base from V and 6 bases from J, with 6 bases between. The CDR3 has 13 residues. The CDR3 spells CASSQGPAGELFF. The CDR3, as DNA: TGTGCCAGCAGCCAAGGGCCCGCCGGGGAGCTGTTTTTT.

This chain uses TRBV20-1 with TRBJ2-7; TRBD2 is a possible D gene (6 bases). The V gene's germline CDR1 is DFQATT and CDR2 SNEGSKA (reference sequence). Trimming cost V 3 bases and J 5 bases, with 11 bases left between them. The CDR3 length is 12 residues. CDR3 sequence: CSASVGGDEQYF. CDR3 DNA: TGCAGTGCTAGTGTGGGGGGTGACGAGCAGTACTTC.

The chain uses TRBV28 and TRBJ2-5; D is possibly TRBD1 (5 bases). Germline V gene lookup returns CDR1 MDHEN and CDR2 SYDVKM. This CDR3 is 15 amino acids long. V was cut by 6 bases and J by 4 bases, with 18 bases left in between. The CDR3 sequence is CASSPQGQGIETQYF. CDR3 nucleotides: TGTGCCAGCAGCCCCCAGGGCCAGGGTATAGAGACCCAGTACTTC.

This clone was observed once. This rearrangement joins TRBV7-9 to TRBJ1-2; no definite D call. The CDR3 runs 16 residues. CDR1 and CDR2 from the germline V gene are SEHNR and FQNEAQ (reference sequence). V was pared by 1 base and J by 0 bases, with 12 bases between. CDR3 in amino acids: CASSLDSGRANYGYTF. The CDR3 nucleotides are TGTGCCAGCAGCTTAGATTCAGGTCGAGCTAACTATGGCTACACCTTC. The full variable domain, with the rest looked up from reference TRBV7-9 and TRBJ1-2, is DTGVSQNPRHKITKRGQNVTFRCDPISEHNRLYWYRQTLGQGPEFLTYFQNEAQLEKSRLLSDRFSAERPKGSFSTLEIQRTEQGDSAMYLCASSLDSGRANYGYTFGSGTRLTVV.

The sample holds a few counts of this clone. The CDR3, as DNA: TGTGCCAGCAGTTTGGGGGGTGTATATGGCTACACCTTC. It translates to CASSLGGVYGYTF. The chain couples TRBV12-3 or TRBV12-4 to TRBJ1-2, with D tentatively TRBD1 (5 bases). Trimming pared 3 bases from V and 5 bases from J, leaving 10 bases between. CDR3 length equals 13 residues.

This rearrangement joins TRBV7-9 to TRBJ1-6; no definite D call. V was clipped by 3 bases and J by 5 bases, with 8 bases between them. The V gene's germline CDR1 is SEHNR and CDR2 FQNEAQ (reference sequence). The CDR3 spans 14 residues. CDR3 sequence: CASSFNGDNSPLHF. The CDR3 DNA reads as TGTGCCAGCAGCTTCAATGGAGATAATTCACCCCTCCACTTT.

The gene calls are TRBV2 and TRBJ1-6; tentatively, D is TRBD1 (6 bases). Germline CDR1 and CDR2: SNHLY and FYNNEI. V was pared by 0 bases and J by 7 bases, with 16 bases between. The CDR3 extends over 17 amino acids. This chain's CDR3 is CASSEAEVGRGNSPLHF. The CDR3, as DNA: TGTGCCAGCAGTGAAGCGGAGGTCGGCAGGGGCAATTCACCCCTCCACTTT.

V usage is TRBV19 and J usage is TRBJ2-3, with TRBD2 as a possible D gene (6 bases). Germline CDR1 and CDR2: LNHDA and SQIVND (reference sequence). V was shortened by 8 bases and J by 0 bases, with 12 bases between the two germline ends. The CDR3 has 14 residues. The CDR3 loop reads CASGGITSTDTQYF. CDR3 nucleotide sequence: TGTGCCAGTGGCGGGATTACGAGCACAGATACGCAGTATTTT.

The chain recombines TRBV7-2 with TRBJ2-5; no definite D call. The germline V gene has CDR1 SGHTA and CDR2 FQGNSA. This CDR3 has 13 amino acids. Between the trimmed V and J ends, which lost 5 bases and 0 bases, there was a span of 7 bases. The CDR3 sequence is CASSPPDQETQYF. CDR3 in DNA: TGTGCCAGCAGCCCCCCGGACCAAGAGACCCAGTACTTC.

V usage is TRBV29-1 and J usage is TRBJ2-5; D call uncertain. The ends were cut back, 7 bases at V and 3 bases at J, with 12 bases in the middle. Germline assignment: CDR1 SQVTM and CDR2 ANQGSEA. There are 12 residues in the CDR3. CDR3 sequence (DNA): TGCAGCGCAAAGAAAGAAGAAGAGACCCAGTACTTC. Residues: CSAKKEEETQYF.

The chain combines TRBV19 with TRBJ2-3, with 9 nucleotides matching TRBD1. The CDR3 runs 14 residues. Germline assignment: CDR1 LNHDA and CDR2 SQIVND (reference sequence). V shed 7 bases, J shed 1 base, and the junction held 3 bases outside the gene matches. The CDR3 reads CASIYRGRTDTQYF. DNA for the CDR3: TGTGCCAGTATATACAGGGGGCGCACAGATACGCAGTATTTT.

V is TRBV6-1 and J is TRBJ1-2; D gene unclear. V lost 2 bases, J lost 2 bases, and 15 bases lay in between. Looked up from germline, CDR1 is MNHNS and CDR2 is SASEGT. There are 16 residues in the CDR3. The CDR3 protein is CASSEPRTFRNYGYTF. The CDR3 region has the DNA TGTGCCAGCAGTGAACCTAGGACTTTCCGAAACTATGGCTACACCTTC.

The chain carries TRBV11-2 and TRBJ1-6; 8 nucleotides agree with TRBD1. The junction had 8 bases not matched to a gene; V was cut back by 5 bases and J by 8 bases. Germline V gene lookup returns CDR1 SGHAT and CDR2 FQNNGV. This CDR3 contains 15 residues. This CDR3 reads CASSRQGARDSPLHF. As DNA, the CDR3 is TGTGCCAGCAGCAGGCAGGGGGCGAGAGATTCACCCCTCCACTTT.

The J gene is TRBJ2-1, the V gene TRBV28, with 7 bases matching TRBD1. CDR1 is MDHEN, CDR2 SYDVKM, per germline. CDR3 size: 14 residues. V lost 5 bases and J lost 8; bases outside the gene matches: 9. The CDR3 protein is CASSLPTGEDEQFF. In DNA, the CDR3 is TGTGCCAGCAGTCTTCCTACAGGGGAAGATGAGCAGTTCTTC.

The chain is built from TRBV28 and TRBJ2-7, with no clear D. CDR3 length: 11 residues. Trimming took off 5 bases at V and 4 bases at J, with 6 bases between the two ends. In germline, CDR1 is MDHEN, CDR2 SYDVKM. CDR3 region: CASSPGYEQYF. Here the CDR3 DNA reads TGTGCCAGCAGTCCCGGGTACGAGCAGTACTTC.

V is TRBV28 and J is TRBJ1-2; no clear D gene. The CDR3 is 12 amino acids. Trimming stripped 3 bases from V and 6 bases from J, with 8 bases between. Looked up from germline, CDR1 is MDHEN and CDR2 is SYDVKM. The CDR3 nucleotides are TGTGCCAGCAGTTTCGGACGAAATGGCTACACCTTC. Translating it yields CASSFGRNGYTF.

The V call is TRBV4-2, the J call TRBJ2-7; TRBD1 agrees at 9 bases. The CDR3 extends over 16 amino acids. The germline gives CDR1 LGHNA, CDR2 YNFKEQ. With V trimmed by 0 bases and J by 1 base, 4 bases remained unmatched. CDR3 sequence reads: CASSQERTGESYEQYF. The DNA of the CDR3 is TGTGCCAGCAGCCAAGAGAGGACAGGGGAATCCTACGAGCAGTACTTC.

The chain links TRBV4-2 to TRBJ1-1; D gene uncertain. Germline V gene data show CDR1 as LGHNA and CDR2 as YNFKEQ. The CDR3 totals 13 residues. V was trimmed by 5 bases and J by 0 bases, leaving 7 bases between them. The DNA for the CDR3 is TGTGCCAGCAGCGAAAGGCTGAACACTGAAGCTTTCTTT. Protein sequence: CASSERLNTEAFF.

This chain connects TRBV6-5 to TRBJ1-1; unclear D gene. The CDR3 loop spans 13 amino acids. Trimming shortened V by 8 bases and J by 11 bases, and 21 bases separated the two germline ends. Germline CDR1 reads MNHEY; CDR2 reads SVGAGI. The CDR3 protein is CASLTRSSERAFF. CDR3 DNA: TGTGCCAGCCTTACCCGGTCCTCAGAAAGGGCTTTCTTT.

The chain has TRBV6-5 and TRBJ1-2, with 12 bases aligning to TRBD1. This CDR3 is 15 amino acids long. Germline V CDR1 and CDR2: MNHEY, SVGAGI. The V segment lost 6 bases and the J segment 7 bases; nucleotides outside the gene matches: 9. The CDR3: CASSAGTGGAGGYTF. CDR3 nucleotides: TGTGCCAGCAGCGCCGGGACAGGGGGCGCGGGTGGCTACACCTTC.

The chain has TRBV27 and TRBJ1-6, with 10 bases aligning to TRBD1. This CDR3 has 15 amino acids. The V gene end was trimmed by 4 bases and the J gene end by 9 bases; junction bases not matched to a gene: 6. CDR1 and CDR2 from the germline V gene are MNHEY and SMNVEV (reference sequence). The CDR3 DNA follows: TGTGCCAGCAGTTCTCGGACAGGGGGAGCTTCACCCCTCCACTTT. Its protein is CASSSRTGGASPLHF.

V usage is TRBV19 and J usage is TRBJ2-1; D possibly corresponds to TRBD1 (5 bases). CDR1 and CDR2 from the germline V gene are LNHDA and SQIVND (reference sequence). Trimming stripped 5 bases from V and 5 bases from J, with 10 bases between. This CDR3 has 13 residues. DNA of the CDR3: TGTGCCAGTAGTGTACAGGCTCACAATGAGCAGTTCTTC. Amino acid sequence: CASSVQAHNEQFF.

The chain recombines TRBV10-1 with TRBJ1-5, with 9 bases that match TRBD1. This CDR3 is built from 14 residues. Trimming at V came to 6 bases and at J to 6 bases, leaving 6 bases not matched to a gene. The V gene's germline CDR1 is WNHNN and CDR2 SYGVQD (reference sequence). The CDR3 nucleotides are TGCGCCAGCAGCGCAACAGGGGGCGGTCAGCCCCAGCATTTT. Protein: CASSATGGGQPQHF.

The chain combines TRBV30 with TRBJ2-6; 12 bases fit TRBD2. Per germline, CDR1 GTSNPN and CDR2 SVGIG (reference sequence). The CDR3 runs to 20 residues. V gave up 1 base and J gave up 0 bases; unmatched junction bases: 10. The CDR3 spells CAWSGIRTSGTGSGANVLTF. For the CDR3, the DNA is TGTGCCTGGAGTGGGATCCGGACTAGCGGGACCGGCTCTGGGGCCAACGTCCTGACTTTC.

This chain uses TRBV7-3 with TRBJ2-1; D may match TRBD1 or TRBD2 (5 bases each). The length of the CDR3 is 15 residues. Germline lookup yields CDR1 SGHTA and CDR2 FQGTGA. Trimming left V 1 base short and J 4 bases short, with 11 bases between. CDR3 region: CASSLRDQPYNEQFF. CDR3 coding DNA: TGTGCCAGCAGCTTAAGGGACCAGCCATACAATGAGCAGTTCTTC.

This rearrangement joins TRBV9 to TRBJ2-1; D is perhaps TRBD2 (6 bases). Germline V gene sequence: CDR1 SGDLS, CDR2 YYNGEE. V dropped 4 bases and J dropped 0 bases, with 14 bases sitting between them. This CDR3 has 16 amino acids. CDR3 coding DNA: TGTGCCAGCAGCACACCGGGACTTAGCTCCTACAATGAGCAGTTCTTC. Translated: CASSTPGLSSYNEQFF.

The gene calls are TRBV18 and TRBJ1-1; D gene unclear. This CDR3 is 15 amino acids long. Trimming removed 0 bases at V and 4 bases at J, with 12 bases between. Germline lookup yields CDR1 KGHSH and CDR2 LQKENI. DNA for the CDR3: TGTGCCAGCTCACCACCGTCGGGGTCCGTCACTGAAGCTTTCTTT. This sequence encodes CASSPPSGSVTEAFF.

With respect to this clone: At the DNA level, this CDR3 is encoded by other sequences in the same sample as well. The V and J genes are TRBV12-3 or TRBV12-4 and TRBJ1-5; unclear D gene. The germline V and J ends were trimmed by 5 bases and 3 bases, with 8 bases remaining between them. The CDR3 sequence is 13 residues long. CDR3 in DNA: TGTGCCAGCAGTCTGCCCCCCAATCAGCCCCAGCATTTT. As protein: CASSLPPNQPQHF.